What follows describes a single T cell receptor (beta chain). This record belongs to a study of blood T cell repertoires in COVID-19. Study summary: Sites across the United States, Italy and Spain contributed samples from acute and convalescent COVID-19. Sample material is recorded as cDNA or gDNA derived from T cells, B-cell-depleted T cells, or PBMCs.

In the original processing: Reference gene primers were amplified, and this amplification served to estimate nucleated cell counts. Clones were sequenced by immunoSEQ multiplex PCR, and TCRdb holds only the in-frame ones, with some missing. The V and J calls and clone size were taken over from that table, and D and trimming were inferred from the DNA. Of some 220,000 clones in the sample, 80% to 90% were seen once. CDR1 and CDR2 (germline): SNHLY, FYNNEI. This CDR3 region has 13 residues. J was trimmed by 4 bases and V by 6 bases; bases with no gene match: 4. What was sequenced was peripheral blood. V is TRBV2 and J is TRBJ1-1; 8 bases align to TRBD1. The TCR comes from a man aged 45 to 65 with active or convalescent COVID-19. The CDR3 coding sequence is TGTGCCAGCAGGCAGACAGGGGCCACTGAAGCTTTCTTT. Amino acids: CASRQTGATEAFF.